These 10 T cell receptor beta chains came from one sample sequenced in a study of T cells in tumors after PD-1 blockade. Assay used: immunoSEQ multiplex PCR; TCRdb lists only in-frame clones, some missing. Among more than 12,000 clones listed, around 70% were seen once. The sample was tumor tissue, taken after anti-PD-1 treatment. These receptors were collected from a human donor with cutaneous squamous cell carcinoma.

This clone is categorized as large. The chain links TRBV9 to TRBJ2-5, with 9 bases fitting TRBD1. V was clipped by 3 bases and J by 5 bases; unmatched bases: 8. The CDR3 is made up of 15 amino acids. The germline gives CDR1 SGDLS, CDR2 YYNGEE. CDR3 coding DNA: TGTGCCAGCAGCGCCTCACAGGGGGCCAGGGAGACCCAGTACTTC. Protein product: CASSASQGARETQYF.

This rearrangement joins TRBV5-4 to TRBJ1-1, with D perhaps TRBD1 (5 bases). Looked up from germline, CDR1 is SGHNT and CDR2 is YYREEE (reference sequence). This CDR3 contains 15 residues. With 2 bases removed from V and 7 bases from J, the gap between germline ends came to 18 bases. CDR3 DNA: TGTGCCAGCAGCTTCCTGGGCAGGGTTGAGATTGAAGCTTTCTTT. Protein: CASSFLGRVEIEAFF.

The chain couples TRBV15 to TRBJ2-7; TRBD1 matches 8 bases. The CDR3 consists of 11 residues. Germline V CDR1 and CDR2: LNHNV, YYDKDF (reference sequence). Trimming cost V 11 bases and J 5 bases; bases outside gene matches: 5. The CDR3 DNA reads TGTGCCGCTGGACAGGGAAACGAGCAGTACTTC. Its protein is CAAGQGNEQYF.

This clone was seen only a few times. This chain's CDR3 is CASSLAKRPPYEQYF. The CDR3 nucleotides read TGTGCCAGCAGCTTGGCTAAACGACCCCCTTACGAGCAGTACTTC. The chain recombines TRBV5-6 with TRBJ2-7; D unclear. The CDR3 runs to 15 residues. V was cut by 0 bases and J by 4 bases, with 14 bases left in between. Germline CDR1 is SGHDT and CDR2 is YYEEEE.

V is TRBV7-2 and J is TRBJ2-1, with a tentative D call TRBD1 (5 bases). This CDR3 contains 15 residues. Germline V gives CDR1 SGHTA, CDR2 FQGNSA. Trimming left V 7 bases short and J 0 bases short, with 13 bases between. CDR3 sequence: CASNIDSSSYNEQFF. The CDR3 DNA reads TGTGCCAGCAATATAGACAGCAGCTCCTACAATGAGCAGTTCTTC.

The genes are TRBV11-3 and TRBJ2-2; 13 nucleotides align to TRBD2. With 5 bases clipped from V and 2 bases from J, the junction kept 5 bases outside the gene matches. CDR1 and CDR2 from the germline V gene are SGHNT and YENEEA. This CDR3 is built from 17 residues. CDR3 nucleotide sequence: TGTGCCAGCAGCCCCGGGACTAGCGGGATTAACACCGGGGAGCTGTTTTTT. Translated, it gives CASSPGTSGINTGELFF.

The chain is built from TRBV12-3 or TRBV12-4 and TRBJ1-5, with D tentatively TRBD1 (5 bases). This CDR3 is built from 12 residues. V lost 5 bases, J lost 7 bases, and 9 bases lay in between. Here the CDR3 DNA reads TGTGCCAGCAGTGGGGGTGGGCAGCCCCAGCATTTT. It codes for CASSGGGQPQHF.

The chain joins TRBV6-5 to TRBJ1-1; 7 nucleotides line up with TRBD1. Germline V gives CDR1 MNHEY, CDR2 SVGAGI. The CDR3 has 13 residues. The ends lost 5 bases at V and 4 bases at J; junction bases unmatched: 4. The CDR3 bases are TGTGCCAGCAGTCGAAGACAGGGCACTGAAGCTTTCTTT. This codes for CASSRRQGTEAFF.

The CDR3 spells CASSQRRRTSWGEQYF. Here the CDR3 DNA reads TGTGCCAGCAGCCAACGGCGCCGGACAAGTTGGGGAGAGCAGTACTTC. This chain joins TRBV4-2 and TRBJ2-7, with D possibly TRBD1 on 5 matching bases. The CDR3 contains 16 residues. Germline lookup yields CDR1 LGHNA and CDR2 YNFKEQ. V was pared by 2 bases and J by 7 bases, with 21 bases between.

The chain joins TRBV6-1 to TRBJ1-4; TRBD1 agrees at 7 bases. Germline V CDR1 and CDR2: MNHNS, SASEGT. V was clipped by 2 bases and J by 8 bases; unmatched bases: 8. This CDR3 has 15 residues. The CDR3: CASSEMRGRLEKLFF. CDR3 coding DNA: TGTGCCAGCAGTGAAATGAGGGGGCGGCTCGAAAAACTGTTTTTT.